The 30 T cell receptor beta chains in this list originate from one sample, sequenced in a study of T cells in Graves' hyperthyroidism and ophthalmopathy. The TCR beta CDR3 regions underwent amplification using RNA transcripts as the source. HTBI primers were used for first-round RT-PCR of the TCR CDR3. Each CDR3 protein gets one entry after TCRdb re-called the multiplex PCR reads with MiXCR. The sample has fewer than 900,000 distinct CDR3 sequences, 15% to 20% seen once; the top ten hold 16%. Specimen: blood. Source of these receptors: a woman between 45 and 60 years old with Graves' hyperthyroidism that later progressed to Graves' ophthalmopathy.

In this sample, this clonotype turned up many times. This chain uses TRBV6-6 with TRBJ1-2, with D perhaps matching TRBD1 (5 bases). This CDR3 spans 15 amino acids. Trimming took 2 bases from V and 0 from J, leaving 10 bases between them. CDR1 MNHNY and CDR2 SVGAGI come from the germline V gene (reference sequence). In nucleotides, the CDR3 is TGTGCCAGCAGTTACGGGGCTCCAGCTAACTATGGCTACACCTTC. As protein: CASSYGAPANYGYTF.

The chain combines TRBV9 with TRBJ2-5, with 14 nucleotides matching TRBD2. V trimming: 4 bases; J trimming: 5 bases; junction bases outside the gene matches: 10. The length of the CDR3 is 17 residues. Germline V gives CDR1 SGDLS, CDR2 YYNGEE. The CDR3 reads CASSPGTSGGPMETQYF. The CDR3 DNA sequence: TGTGCCAGCAGCCCCGGGACTAGCGGGGGACCCATGGAGACCCAGTACTTC.

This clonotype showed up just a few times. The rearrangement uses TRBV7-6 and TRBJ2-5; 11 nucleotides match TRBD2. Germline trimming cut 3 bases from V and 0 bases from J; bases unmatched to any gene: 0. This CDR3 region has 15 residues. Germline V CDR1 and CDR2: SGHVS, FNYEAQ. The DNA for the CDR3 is TGTGCCAGCAGCTTGACTAGCGGGGACCAAGAGACCCAGTACTTC. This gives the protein CASSLTSGDQETQYF.

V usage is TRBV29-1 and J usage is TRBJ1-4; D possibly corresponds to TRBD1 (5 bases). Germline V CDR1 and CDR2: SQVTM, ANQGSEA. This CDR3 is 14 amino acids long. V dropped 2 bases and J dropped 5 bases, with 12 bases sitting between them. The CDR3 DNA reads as TGCAGCGTTGAATCGGCAGGGCAAAATGAAAAACTGTTTTTT. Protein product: CSVESAGQNEKLFF.

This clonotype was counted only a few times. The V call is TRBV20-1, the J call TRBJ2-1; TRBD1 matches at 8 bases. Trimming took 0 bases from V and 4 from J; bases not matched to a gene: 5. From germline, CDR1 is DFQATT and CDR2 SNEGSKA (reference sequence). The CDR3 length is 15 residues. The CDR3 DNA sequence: TGCAGTGCTAGAGACGGGGACAGGCTTTACAATGAGCAGTTCTTC. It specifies CSARDGDRLYNEQFF.

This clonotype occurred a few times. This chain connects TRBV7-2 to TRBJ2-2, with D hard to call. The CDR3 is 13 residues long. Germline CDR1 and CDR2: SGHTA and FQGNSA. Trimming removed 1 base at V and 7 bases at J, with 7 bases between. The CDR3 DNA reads TGTGCCAGCAGCTTAGTCGGAGTCGGGGAGCTGTTTTTT. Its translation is CASSLVGVGELFF. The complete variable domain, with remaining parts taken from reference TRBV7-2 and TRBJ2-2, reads GAGVSQSPSNKVTEKGKDVELRCDPISGHTALYWYRQSLGQGLEFLIYFQGNSAPDKSGLPSDRFSAERTGGSVSTLTIQRTQQEDSAVYLCASSLVGVGELFFGEGSRLTVL.

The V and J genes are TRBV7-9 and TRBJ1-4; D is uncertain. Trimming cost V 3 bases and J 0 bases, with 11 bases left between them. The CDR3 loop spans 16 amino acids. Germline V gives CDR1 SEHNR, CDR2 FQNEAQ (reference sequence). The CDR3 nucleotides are TGTGCCAGCAGCTTGCTTGGCCCCGCAACTAATGAAAAACTGTTTTTT. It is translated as CASSLLGPATNEKLFF.

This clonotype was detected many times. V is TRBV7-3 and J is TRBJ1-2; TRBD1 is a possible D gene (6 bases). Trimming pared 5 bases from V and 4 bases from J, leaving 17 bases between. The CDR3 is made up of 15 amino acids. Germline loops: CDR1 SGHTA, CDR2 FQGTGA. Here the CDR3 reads CASSPRGGATYGYTF. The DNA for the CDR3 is TGTGCCAGCAGCCCCCGGGGGGGCGCGACCTATGGCTACACCTTC.

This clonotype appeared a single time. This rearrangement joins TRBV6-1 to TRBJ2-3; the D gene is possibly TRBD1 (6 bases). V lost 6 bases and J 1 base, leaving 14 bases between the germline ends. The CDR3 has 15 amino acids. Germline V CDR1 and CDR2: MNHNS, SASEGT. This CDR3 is CASSTPEGGTDTQYF. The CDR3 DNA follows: TGTGCCAGCAGCACTCCAGAGGGGGGCACAGATACGCAGTATTTT.

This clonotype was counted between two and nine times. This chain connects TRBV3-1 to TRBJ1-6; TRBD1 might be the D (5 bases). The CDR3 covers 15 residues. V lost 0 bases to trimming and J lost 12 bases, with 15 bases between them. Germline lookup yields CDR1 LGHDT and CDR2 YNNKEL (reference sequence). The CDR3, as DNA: TGTGCCAGCAGCCAAGAGGCTTCGACGGGACGACCCCTCCACTTT. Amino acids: CASSQEASTGRPLHF.

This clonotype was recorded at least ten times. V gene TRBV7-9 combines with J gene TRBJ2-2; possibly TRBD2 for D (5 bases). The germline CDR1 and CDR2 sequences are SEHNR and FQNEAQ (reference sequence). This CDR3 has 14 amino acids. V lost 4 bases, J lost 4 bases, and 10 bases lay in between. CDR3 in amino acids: CASSSSTGTGELFF. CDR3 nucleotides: TGTGCCAGCAGCTCTAGCACGGGCACCGGGGAGCTGTTTTTT.

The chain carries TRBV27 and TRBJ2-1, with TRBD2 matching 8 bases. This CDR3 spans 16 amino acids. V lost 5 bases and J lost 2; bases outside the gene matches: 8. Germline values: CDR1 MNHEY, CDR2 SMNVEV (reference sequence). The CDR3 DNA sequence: TGTGCCAGCAGTCCGCCAGCGGGGGTCACCTACAATGAGCAGTTCTTC. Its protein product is CASSPPAGVTYNEQFF.

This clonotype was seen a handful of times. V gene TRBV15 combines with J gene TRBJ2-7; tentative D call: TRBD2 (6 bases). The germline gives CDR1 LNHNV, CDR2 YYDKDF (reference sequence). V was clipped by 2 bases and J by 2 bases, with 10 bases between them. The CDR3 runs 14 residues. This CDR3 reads CATSRSRGTYEQYF. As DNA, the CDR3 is TGTGCCACCAGCAGAAGTCGGGGGACCTACGAGCAGTACTTC.

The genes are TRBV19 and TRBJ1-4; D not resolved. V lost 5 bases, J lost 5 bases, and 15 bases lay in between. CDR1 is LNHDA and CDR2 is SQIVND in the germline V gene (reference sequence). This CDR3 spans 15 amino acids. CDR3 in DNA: TGTGCCAGTAGTGCTGGGAGACAAAGGAATGAAAAACTGTTTTTT. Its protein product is CASSAGRQRNEKLFF. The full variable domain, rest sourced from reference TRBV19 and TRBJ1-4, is DGGITQSPKYLFRKEGQNVTLSCEQNLNHDAMYWYRQDPGQGLRLIYYSQIVNDFQKGDIAEGYSVSREKKESFPLTVTSAQKNPTAFYLCASSAGRQRNEKLFFGSGTQLSVL.

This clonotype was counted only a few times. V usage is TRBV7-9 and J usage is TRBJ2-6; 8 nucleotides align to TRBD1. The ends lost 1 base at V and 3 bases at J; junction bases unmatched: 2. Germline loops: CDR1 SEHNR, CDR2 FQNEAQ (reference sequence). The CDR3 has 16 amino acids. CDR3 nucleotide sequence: TGTGCCAGCAGCTTAGGCAGGGGGCATGGGGCCAACGTCCTGACTTTC. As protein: CASSLGRGHGANVLTF.

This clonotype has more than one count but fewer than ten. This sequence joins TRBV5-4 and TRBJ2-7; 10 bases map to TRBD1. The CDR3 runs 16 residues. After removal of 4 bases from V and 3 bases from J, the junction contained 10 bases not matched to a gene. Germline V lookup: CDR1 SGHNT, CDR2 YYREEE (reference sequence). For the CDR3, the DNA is TGTGCCAGCAGCGGCGGGACAGGGGCCGCTTTCTACGAGCAGTACTTC. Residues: CASSGGTGAAFYEQYF. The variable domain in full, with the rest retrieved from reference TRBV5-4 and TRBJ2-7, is ETGVTQSPTHLIKTRGQQVTLRCSSQSGHNTVSWYQQALGQGPQFIFQYYREEENGRGNFPPRFSGLQFPNYSSELNVNALELDDSALYLCASSGGTGAAFYEQYFGPGTRLTVT.

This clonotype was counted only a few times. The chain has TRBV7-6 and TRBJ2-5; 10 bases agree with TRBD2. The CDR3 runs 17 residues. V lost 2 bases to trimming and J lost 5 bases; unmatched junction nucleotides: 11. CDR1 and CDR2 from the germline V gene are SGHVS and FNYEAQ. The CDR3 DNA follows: TGTGCCAGCAGCTTAAGCGGACTAGCGGCTGAGGGGGAGACCCAGTACTTC. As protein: CASSLSGLAAEGETQYF.

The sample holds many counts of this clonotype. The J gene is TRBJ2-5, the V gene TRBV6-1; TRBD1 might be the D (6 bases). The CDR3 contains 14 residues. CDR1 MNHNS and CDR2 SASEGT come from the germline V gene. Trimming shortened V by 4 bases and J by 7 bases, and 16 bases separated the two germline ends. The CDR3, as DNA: TGTGCCAGCAGTGCTGAAATACAGGGACGGACCCAGTACTTC. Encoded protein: CASSAEIQGRTQYF.

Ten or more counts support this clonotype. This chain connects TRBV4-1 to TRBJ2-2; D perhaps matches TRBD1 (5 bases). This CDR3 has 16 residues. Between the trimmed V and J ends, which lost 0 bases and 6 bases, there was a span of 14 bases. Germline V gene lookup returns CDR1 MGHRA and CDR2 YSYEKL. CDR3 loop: CASSQELGPFAGELFF. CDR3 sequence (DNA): TGCGCCAGCAGCCAAGAATTGGGGCCGTTCGCCGGGGAGCTGTTTTTT.

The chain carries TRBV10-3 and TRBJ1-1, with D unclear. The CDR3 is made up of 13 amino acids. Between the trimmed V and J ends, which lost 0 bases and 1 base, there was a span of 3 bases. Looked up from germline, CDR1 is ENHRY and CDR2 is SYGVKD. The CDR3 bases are TGTGCCATCAGTGAGTCAACGAACACTGAAGCTTTCTTT. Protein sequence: CAISESTNTEAFF.

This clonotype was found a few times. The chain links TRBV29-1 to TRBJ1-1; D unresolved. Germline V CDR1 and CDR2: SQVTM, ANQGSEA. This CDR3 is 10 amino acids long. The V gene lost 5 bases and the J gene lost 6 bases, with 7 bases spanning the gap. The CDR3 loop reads CSVRRAEAFF. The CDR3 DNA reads TGCAGCGTTAGGCGTGCTGAAGCTTTCTTT.

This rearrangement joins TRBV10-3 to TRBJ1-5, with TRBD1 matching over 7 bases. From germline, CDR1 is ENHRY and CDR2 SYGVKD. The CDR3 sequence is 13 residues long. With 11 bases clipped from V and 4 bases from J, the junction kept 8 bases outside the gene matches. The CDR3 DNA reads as TGTGCCGCCGGACAGGCGGCAAATCAGCCCCAGCATTTT. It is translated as CAAGQAANQPQHF.

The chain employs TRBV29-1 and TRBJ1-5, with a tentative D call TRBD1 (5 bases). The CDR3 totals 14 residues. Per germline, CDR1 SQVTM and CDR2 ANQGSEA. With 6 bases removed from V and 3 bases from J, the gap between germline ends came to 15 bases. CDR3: CSVGVGGVNQPQHF. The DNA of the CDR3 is TGCAGCGTGGGGGTTGGGGGGGTCAATCAGCCCCAGCATTTT.

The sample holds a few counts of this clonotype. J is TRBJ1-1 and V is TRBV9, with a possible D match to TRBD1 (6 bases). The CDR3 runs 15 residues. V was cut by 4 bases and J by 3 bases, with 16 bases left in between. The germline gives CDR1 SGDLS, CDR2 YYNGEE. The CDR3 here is CASSSRGGEDTEAFF. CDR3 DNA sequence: TGTGCCAGCAGCTCTCGAGGGGGAGAGGACACTGAAGCTTTCTTT.

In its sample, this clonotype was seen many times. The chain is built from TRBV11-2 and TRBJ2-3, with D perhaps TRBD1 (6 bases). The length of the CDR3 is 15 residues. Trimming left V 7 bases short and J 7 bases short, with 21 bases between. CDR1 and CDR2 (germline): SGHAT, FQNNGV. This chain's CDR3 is CASNSLGQGPNTQYF. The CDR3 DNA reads TGTGCCAGCAATTCCCTGGGCCAGGGGCCGAATACGCAGTATTTT. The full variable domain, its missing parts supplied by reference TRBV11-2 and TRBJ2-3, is EAGVAQSPRYKIIEKRQSVAFWCNPISGHATLYWYQQILGQGPKLLIQFQNNGVVDDSQLPKDRFSAERLKGVDSTLKIQPAKLEDSAVYLCASNSLGQGPNTQYFGPGTRLTVL.

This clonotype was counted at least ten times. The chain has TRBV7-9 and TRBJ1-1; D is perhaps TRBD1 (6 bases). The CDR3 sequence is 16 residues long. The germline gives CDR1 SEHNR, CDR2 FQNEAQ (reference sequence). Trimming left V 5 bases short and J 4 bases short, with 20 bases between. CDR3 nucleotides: TGTGCCAGCAGCCCTCGGGGGCGGGTAAACGGCACTGAAGCTTTCTTT. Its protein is CASSPRGRVNGTEAFF.

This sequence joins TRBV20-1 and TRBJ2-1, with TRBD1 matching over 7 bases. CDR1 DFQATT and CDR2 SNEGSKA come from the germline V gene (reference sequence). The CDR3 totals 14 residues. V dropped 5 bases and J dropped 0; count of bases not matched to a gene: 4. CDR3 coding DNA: TGCAGTGCTTCCAGGGGGAGCTCCTACAATGAGCAGTTCTTC. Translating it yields CSASRGSSYNEQFF.

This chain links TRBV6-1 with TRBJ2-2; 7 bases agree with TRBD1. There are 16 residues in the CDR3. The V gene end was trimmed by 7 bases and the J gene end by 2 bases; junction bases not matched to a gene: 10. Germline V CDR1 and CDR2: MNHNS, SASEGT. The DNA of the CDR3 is TGTGCCAGCACAACAGGGGCAGGGCTTAACACCGGGGAGCTGTTTTTT. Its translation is CASTTGAGLNTGELFF.

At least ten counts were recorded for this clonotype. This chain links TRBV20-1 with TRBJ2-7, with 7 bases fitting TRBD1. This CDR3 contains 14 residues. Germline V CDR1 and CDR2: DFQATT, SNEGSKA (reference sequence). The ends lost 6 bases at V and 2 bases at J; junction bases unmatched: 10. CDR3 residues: CSAMGQNLTYEQYF. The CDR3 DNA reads TGCAGTGCCATGGGACAGAACCTAACCTACGAGCAGTACTTC.

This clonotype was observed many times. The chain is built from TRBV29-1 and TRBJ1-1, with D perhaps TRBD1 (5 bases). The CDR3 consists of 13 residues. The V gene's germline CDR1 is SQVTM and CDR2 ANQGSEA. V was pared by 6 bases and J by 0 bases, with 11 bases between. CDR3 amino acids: CSVSGGMNTEAFF. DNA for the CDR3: TGCAGCGTCTCGGGGGGGATGAACACTGAAGCTTTCTTT.